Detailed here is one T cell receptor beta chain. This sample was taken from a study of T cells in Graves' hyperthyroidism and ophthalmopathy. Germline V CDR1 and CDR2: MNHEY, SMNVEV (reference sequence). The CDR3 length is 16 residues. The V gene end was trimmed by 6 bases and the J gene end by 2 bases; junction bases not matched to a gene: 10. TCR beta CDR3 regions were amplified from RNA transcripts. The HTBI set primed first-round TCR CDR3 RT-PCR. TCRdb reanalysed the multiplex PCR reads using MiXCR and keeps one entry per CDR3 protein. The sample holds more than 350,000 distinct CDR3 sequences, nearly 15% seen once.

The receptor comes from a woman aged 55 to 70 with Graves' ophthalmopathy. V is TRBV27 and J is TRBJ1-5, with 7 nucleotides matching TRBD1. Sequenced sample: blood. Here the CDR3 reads CASSRRGGKGNQPQHF. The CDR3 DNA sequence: TGTGCCAGCAGCCGCAGGGGGGGGAAAGGCAATCAGCCCCAGCATTTT.